Listed below are T cell receptor beta chains from one sample, sequenced in a study of blood T cell repertoires in COVID-19. Profiling relied on immunoSEQ multiplex PCR, and the TCRdb table lists in-frame clones only, not all of them. The sample contains approximately 70,000 clones, about nine tenths of which appear only once. The specimen was peripheral blood. All receptors come from a woman aged 45-60 years with acute or convalescent COVID-19. The CDR3 runs from the conserved cysteine through the conserved F or W. Fields, in order: V gene, clone size, D gene, J gene, CDR3 protein, CDR3 DNA. The D gene is left open where the match is weak. Size values are once, few and many counts, or a class for expanded clones, and some rows have none.

>TRBV6-2/TRBV6-3|-|TRBD2|TRBJ2-5
CASSFGTSRWGQETQYF
TGTGCCAGCAGTTTCGGGACTAGCCGCTGGGGTCAAGAGACCCAGTACTTC
>TRBV5-1|-|TRBD1|TRBJ1-6
CASSLADRGQSPLHF
TGCGCCAGCAGCTTGGCCGACAGGGGGCAATCACCCCTCCACTTT
>TRBV3-1/TRBV3-2|-|TRBD1|TRBJ2-1
CASSPRDRDDNEQFF
TGTGCCAGCAGCCCCCGGGACAGGGATGACAATGAGCAGTTCTTC
>TRBV30|-|-|TRBJ1-3
CAWSIAGQGNTIYF
TGTGCCTGGAGTATCGCCGGACAAGGGAACACCATATATTTT
>TRBV11-2|-|-|TRBJ2-2
CASSSLRSRRSANTGELFF
TGTGCCAGCAGCTCTCTTCGGAGCCGCCGGAGCGCGAACACCGGGGAGCTGTTTTTT
>TRBV28|-|-|TRBJ2-7
CASSLGVAYEQYF
TGTGCCAGCAGCCTCGGGGTTGCCTACGAGCAGTACTTC
>TRBV28|-|-|TRBJ1-2
CASSSTQGTAYYGYTF
TGTGCCAGCAGTTCAACACAGGGAACGGCGTACTATGGCTACACCTTC
>TRBV19|-|TRBD2|TRBJ2-5
CASSSQRGTTTQYF
TGTGCCAGTAGTAGCCAGCGGGGGACCACGACCCAGTACTTC
>TRBV25-1|once|-|TRBJ2-3
CASGTSGPDTQYF
TGTGCCAGCGGGACTTCCGGGCCAGATACGCAGTATTTT
>TRBV6-5|-|-|TRBJ1-4
CASSYRDSDNEKLFF
TGTGCCAGCAGTTACCGCGACAGTGATAATGAAAAACTGTTTTTT